This T cell receptor beta chain was identified in a study of identifying expanded T cells in peripheral blood. Collection occurred without any documented infections or immune events in donors. Whole-study findings and limits: Across healthy donors, higher total template counts meant significantly greater approximately 2-week count variance. Over approximately two and four weeks, about 15 and 19 clones changed, versus approximately 1.1 between replicates.

Profiled with immunoSEQ multiplex PCR; TCRdb holds only in-frame clones, not every one. This table holds over 85,000 clones, about 91% found once. Germline values: CDR1 LNHDA, CDR2 SQIVND (reference sequence). The length of the CDR3 is 13 residues. Trimming took 7 bases from V and 6 from J; bases not matched to a gene: 6. Concerning this clone itself: Its antigen remains unidentified.

This TCR was recovered from a person between 18 and 75 years old in good health. The chain has TRBV19 and TRBJ1-5; 7 nucleotides line up with TRBD1. Sequenced: blood. The CDR3 nucleotides are TGTGCCAGTACCGACAGGGACATTCAGCCCCAGCATTTT. This encodes CASTDRDIQPQHF.